This TCR beta chain was retrieved from a study of identical twins. General study points: Researchers caution that invariant MAIT and iNKT cells could partly confound zero-insertion analyses. Reduced insertions were recorded for abundant cord blood beta clonotypes, with no such pattern in memory repertoires.

The authors used template switching to add a universal primer site and gave cDNA unique molecular identifiers. From the 5' RACE reads, TCRdb called clonotypes with MiXCR, one entry per CDR3 protein. The sample holds about 890,000 distinct CDR3 sequences, about 12% seen once. In this sample, this clonotype turned up a few times. Its antigen remains unknown. This sample was also put to use in a study of yellow fever vaccine responses in identical twins.

The receptor comes from a woman in her late teens or twenties in good health. The source material was PBMCs.

CDR3 sequence: CASSLSQGFRETQYF. The CDR3 bases are TGTGCCAGCAGCTTAAGCCAGGGGTTTCGAGAGACCCAGTACTTC. The chain combines TRBV11-2 with TRBJ2-5, with a possible D match to TRBD1 (6 bases). Germline V gene lookup returns CDR1 SGHAT and CDR2 FQNNGV. V lost 2 bases, J lost 4 bases, and 14 bases lay in between. There are 15 residues in the CDR3. The full variable domain, rest sourced from reference TRBV11-2 and TRBJ2-5, is EAGVAQSPRYKIIEKRQSVAFWCNPISGHATLYWYQQILGQGPKLLIQFQNNGVVDDSQLPKDRFSAERLKGVDSTLKIQPAKLEDSAVYLCASSLSQGFRETQYFGPGTRLLVL.